The source of this TCR beta chain is a study of blood T cell repertoires in COVID-19. Study details: There were acute and convalescent COVID-19 samples, and they came from the United States, Italy and Spain.

In the authors' workflow: Nucleated cell counts were estimated from reference gene primer amplification. Sequencing was performed with immunoSEQ multiplex PCR; in TCRdb, only in-frame clones are kept and a portion is missing. V, J and clone size were drawn from that table, and D and trimming were deduced from the DNA. Among approximately 140,000 clones, 88% were seen once, and the ten largest hold approximately 2.5%. Per germline, CDR1 SGHRS and CDR2 YFSETQ. V lost 0 bases, J lost 0 bases, and 6 bases lay in between. This CDR3 contains 15 residues. This clone was seen only once. The chain employs TRBV5-1 and TRBJ1-4, with D unresolved. The clonotype comes from a human donor with COVID-19, enrolled during active disease. The donor label of this sample is uncertain. The sequencing input was peripheral blood. This chain's CDR3 is CASSLAPPTNEKLFF. In DNA, the CDR3 is TGCGCCAGCAGCTTGGCCCCTCCAACTAATGAAAAACTGTTTTTT.